This TCR beta chain was observed in a study of identical twins. The study, taken as a whole, reports: Excess low generation probability was seen in twin-shared out-of-frame alpha sequences. Invariant MAIT and iNKT cells are populations that could partly confound zero-insertion analyses. Abundant beta clonotypes from cord blood bore fewer insertions; memory repertoires lacked this pattern.

In this sample, this clonotype turned up many times. Antigen unknown. TCRdb used MiXCR to reprocess the 5' RACE reads, holding one entry per CDR3 protein. The data show around 300,000 distinct CDR3 sequences, with approximately 8.5% seen just once and roughly 2% held by the top ten. The V end lost 4 bases, the J end lost 12 bases, and 14 bases lay between the germline ends. Germline V gene data show CDR1 as LGHDT and CDR2 as YNNKEL (reference sequence). This CDR3 is 12 amino acids long. This sample also appeared in a second study, on yellow fever vaccine responses in identical twins.

The sample taken for sequencing was memory (CD45RO+) T cells sorted from blood. The source of this sequence is a woman in her late teens or twenties in good health. The V and J genes are TRBV3-1 and TRBJ2-3; D remains ambiguous. DNA for the CDR3: TGTGCCAGCAGCCGGAACTGGATGCAACAGTATTTT. Encoded protein: CASSRNWMQQYF.